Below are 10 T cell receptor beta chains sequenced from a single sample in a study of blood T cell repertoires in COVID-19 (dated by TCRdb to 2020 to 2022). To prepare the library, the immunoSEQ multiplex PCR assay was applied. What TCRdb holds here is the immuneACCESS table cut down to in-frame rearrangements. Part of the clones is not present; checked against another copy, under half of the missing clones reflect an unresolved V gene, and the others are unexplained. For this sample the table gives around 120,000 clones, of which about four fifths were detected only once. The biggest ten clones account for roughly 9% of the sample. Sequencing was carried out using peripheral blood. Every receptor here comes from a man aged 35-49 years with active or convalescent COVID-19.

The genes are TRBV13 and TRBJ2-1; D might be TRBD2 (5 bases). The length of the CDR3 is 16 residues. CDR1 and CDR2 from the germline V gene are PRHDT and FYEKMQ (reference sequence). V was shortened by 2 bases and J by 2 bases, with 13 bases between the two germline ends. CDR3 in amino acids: CASSLIGIEAYNEQFF. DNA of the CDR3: TGTGCCAGCAGCTTAATCGGGATCGAGGCCTACAATGAGCAGTTCTTC.

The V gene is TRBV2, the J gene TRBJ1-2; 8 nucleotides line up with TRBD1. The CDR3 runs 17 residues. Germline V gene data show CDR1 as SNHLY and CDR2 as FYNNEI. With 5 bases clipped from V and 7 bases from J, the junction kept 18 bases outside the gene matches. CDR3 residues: CASSPLYPGQGDSGYTF. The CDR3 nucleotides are TGTGCCAGCAGTCCCCTCTACCCTGGACAGGGCGATAGTGGCTACACCTTC.

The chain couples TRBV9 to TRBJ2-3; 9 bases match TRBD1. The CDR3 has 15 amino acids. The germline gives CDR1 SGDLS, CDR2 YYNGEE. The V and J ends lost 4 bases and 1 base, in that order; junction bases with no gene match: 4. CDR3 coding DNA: TGTGCCAGCAGCCCAAGGACAGGGGGCACAGATACGCAGTATTTT. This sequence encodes CASSPRTGGTDTQYF.

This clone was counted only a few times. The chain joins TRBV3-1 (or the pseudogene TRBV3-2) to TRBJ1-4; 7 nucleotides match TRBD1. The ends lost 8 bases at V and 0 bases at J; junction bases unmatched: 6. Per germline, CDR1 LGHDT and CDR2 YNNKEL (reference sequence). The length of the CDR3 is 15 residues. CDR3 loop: CASRTGQSTNEKLFF. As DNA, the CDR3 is TGTGCCAGCCGGACAGGCCAATCAACTAATGAAAAACTGTTTTTT.

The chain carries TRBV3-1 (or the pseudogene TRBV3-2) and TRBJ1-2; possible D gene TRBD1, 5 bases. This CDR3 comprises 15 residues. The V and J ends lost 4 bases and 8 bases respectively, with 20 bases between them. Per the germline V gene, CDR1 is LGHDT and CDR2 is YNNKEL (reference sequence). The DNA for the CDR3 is TGTGCCAGCAGCCCCTTGCCAGGGCCGGAGGGGGGCTACACCTTC. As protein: CASSPLPGPEGGYTF.

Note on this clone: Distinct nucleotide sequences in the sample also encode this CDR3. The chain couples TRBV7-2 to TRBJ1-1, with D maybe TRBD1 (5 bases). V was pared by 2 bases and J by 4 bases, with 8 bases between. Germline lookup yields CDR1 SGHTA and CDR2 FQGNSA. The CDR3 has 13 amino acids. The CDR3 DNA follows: TGTGCCAGCAGCTTAAGGGGTGTCACTGAAGCTTTCTTT. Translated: CASSLRGVTEAFF.

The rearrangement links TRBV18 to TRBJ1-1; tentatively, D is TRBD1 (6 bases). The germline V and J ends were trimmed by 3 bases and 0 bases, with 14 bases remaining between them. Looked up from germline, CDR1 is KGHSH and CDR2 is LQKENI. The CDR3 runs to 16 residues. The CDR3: CASSPERTGMNTEAFF. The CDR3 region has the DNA TGTGCCAGCTCACCTGAAAGAACAGGGATGAACACTGAAGCTTTCTTT.

DNA of the CDR3: TGCAGTGCTTCCTACCTCGAAGGCTACACCTTC. Protein product: CSASYLEGYTF. V gene TRBV20-1 combines with J gene TRBJ1-2; no clear D gene. Germline V lookup: CDR1 DFQATT, CDR2 SNEGSKA (reference sequence). V was shortened by 5 bases and J by 8 bases, with 12 bases between the two germline ends. The CDR3 has 11 residues.

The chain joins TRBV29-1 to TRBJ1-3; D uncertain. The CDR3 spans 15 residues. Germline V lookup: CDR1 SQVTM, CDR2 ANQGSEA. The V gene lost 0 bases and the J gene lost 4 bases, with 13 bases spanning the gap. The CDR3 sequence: CSVEDLAGRGNTIYF. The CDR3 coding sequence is TGCAGCGTTGAAGATCTGGCTGGCCGCGGAAACACCATATATTTT. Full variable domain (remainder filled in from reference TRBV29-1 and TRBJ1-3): SAVISQKPSRDICQRGTSLTIQCQVDSQVTMMFWYRQQPGQSLTLIATANQGSEATYESGFVIDKFPISRPNLTFSTLTVSNMSPEDSSIYLCSVEDLAGRGNTIYFGEGSWLTVV.

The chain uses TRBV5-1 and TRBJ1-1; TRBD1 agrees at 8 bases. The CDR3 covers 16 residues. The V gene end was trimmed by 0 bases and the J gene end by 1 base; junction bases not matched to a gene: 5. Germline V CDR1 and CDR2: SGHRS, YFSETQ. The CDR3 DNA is TGCGCCAGCAGCTTGGCAGGGGGCGTGGGGAACACTGAAGCTTTCTTT. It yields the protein CASSLAGGVGNTEAFF.